This T cell receptor (beta chain) comes out of a study of T cell changes during pregnancy in multiple sclerosis. Using immunoSEQ multiplex PCR, the repertoire was profiled, and TCRdb retains in-frame clones only, with some absent. Of roughly 99,000 clones in the sample, 85% to 95% were seen once. The germline V gene encodes CDR1 SGHAT and CDR2 FQNNGV. The CDR3 consists of 17 residues. V shed 5 bases and J shed 1 base, with 18 bases lying between them. Material: peripheral blood, obtained in the third trimester of pregnancy. The receptor comes from a female donor in good health, enrolled as a control in a pregnancy study. The gene calls are TRBV11-2 and TRBJ1-5; the D is unclear. CDR3 in DNA: TGTGCCAGCAGCCCCGAGGTCGGGCGGGAAAGCAATCAGCCCCAGCATTTT. Translating it yields CASSPEVGRESNQPQHF.